This T cell receptor beta chain was captured by sequencing in a study of blood T cell repertoires in COVID-19. Study summary: Sites in the United States, Italy and Spain provided acute and convalescent COVID-19 samples. In each case, the material was cDNA or gDNA derived from T cells, B-cell-depleted T cells, or PBMCs.

The CDR3 sequence is 15 residues long. V lost 4 bases and J lost 6, with 18 bases in between. Germline V gene sequence: CDR1 MNHNY, CDR2 SVGAGI (reference sequence). The protocol was immunoSEQ multiplex PCR, while the TCRdb copy is restricted to in-frame clones and leaves out a portion. Of some 270,000 clones in the sample, almost 90% were seen once. This clone appeared once. Source material: peripheral blood. The chain has TRBV6-6 and TRBJ1-1; D might be TRBD1 (5 bases). This sequence was found in an older woman with COVID-19, enrolled during active disease. The CDR3 DNA follows: TGTGCCAGCAGTTCTTTTAGGGGCTCGGACGCTGAAGCTTTCTTT. Its translation: CASSSFRGSDAEAFF.